This entry is about one T cell receptor beta chain. This sample stems from a study of memory CD4+ T cells and cytomegalovirus serostatus. The sort gate was single viable CD3+CD4+CD8-CD45RO+ cells for memory CD4+ T cells. Total CD4+ T cells were enriched by CD4 positive selection. V was shortened by 4 bases and J by 1 base, with 14 bases between the two germline ends. Germline CDR1 is SGHTA and CDR2 is FQGNSA. This CDR3 has 15 amino acids. Assay: immunoSEQ multiplex PCR; the TCRdb copy retains only in-frame clones and omits some. This table has 50,000 to 65,000 clones, 80% to 90% appearing once. The sequenced sample was memory CD4+ T cells from blood. The TCR originated in an adult in good health and CMV-seropositive. The gene calls are TRBV7-2 and TRBJ2-7, with a possible D match to TRBD1 (6 bases). CDR3 protein: CASSSGQMGSYEQYF. CDR3 DNA sequence: TGTGCCAGCAGCTCCGGACAGATGGGGTCCTACGAGCAGTACTTC.